This T cell receptor (beta chain) was identified during a study of blood T cell repertoires in COVID-19. Study in general: COVID-19 samples, acute and convalescent, were from the United States, Italy and Spain. Sources were T cells, B-cell-depleted T cells, or PBMCs; the material itself was cDNA or gDNA.

Original handling: Amplification with reference gene primers provided the estimates of nucleated cell counts. Only in-frame clones appear in the TCRdb table, and some are missing; sequencing was by immunoSEQ multiplex PCR. V, J and clone size reflect that table, while D and trimming were determined from the DNA. The table includes about 20,000 clones, about nine tenths detected once. From germline, CDR1 is MNHEY and CDR2 SMNVEV (reference sequence). Losses at the gene ends were 3 bases for V and 5 bases for J; bases not matched to a gene: 3. The CDR3 sequence is 13 residues long. The sequence was collected from a man aged 50-60 years with active COVID-19. The V gene is TRBV27, the J gene TRBJ1-2; TRBD1 matches 7 bases. Input material: peripheral blood. CDR3 amino acids: CASSLGQSYGYTF. CDR3 sequence (DNA): TGTGCCAGCAGTTTGGGACAGAGTTATGGCTACACCTTC.